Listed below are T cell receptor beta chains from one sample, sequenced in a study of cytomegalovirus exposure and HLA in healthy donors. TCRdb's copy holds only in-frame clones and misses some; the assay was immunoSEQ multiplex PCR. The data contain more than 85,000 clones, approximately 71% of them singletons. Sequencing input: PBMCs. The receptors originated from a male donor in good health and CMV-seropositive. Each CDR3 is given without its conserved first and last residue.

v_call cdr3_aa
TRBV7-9 ASRQGANTGELF
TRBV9 ASSVGPGKPAGELF
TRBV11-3 ASSASGRDGEQY
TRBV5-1 ATLPNYGYT
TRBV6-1 ASSGARADEQY
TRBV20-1 RGGSPHEAF
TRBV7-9 ASSSRDRAADTQY
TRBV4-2 ARGRETQY
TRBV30 AWSVGSTIY
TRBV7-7 ASSPVGSSTGGELF
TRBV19 ASSTKIGTGLYNQPQR
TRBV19 ASSIPSGSSYNEQF
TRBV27 ASGGSIATGTQY
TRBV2 ASTPDRGAGELF
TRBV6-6 ASSYSKGVSTEAF
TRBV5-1 ASSPGTFTDTQY
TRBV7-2 ASSIDRGLYEQY
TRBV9 ASSAFSGRGTDTQY
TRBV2 ASKTGAGGSDTQY
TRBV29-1 SVRRTVNTEAF
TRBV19 ASRTRGRGNEKLF
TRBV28 ATLRQGNTGELF
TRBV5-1 ASSLAGSGRDETQY
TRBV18 ASSPYGTDTQY
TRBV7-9 ASSASLERTQETQY
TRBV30 AWTPTGIDYGYT
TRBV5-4 ASSFDTNANYGYT
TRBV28 AGGRKDTGELF
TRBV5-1 ASSPSTGYMANVLT
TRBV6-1 ASSEVAGYNEQF
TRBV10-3 AISQTSGTSGTGELF
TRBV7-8 ASSPRLGGPNTGELF
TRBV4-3 ASSLAGWGQETQY
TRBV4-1 ASSQSADGTDTQY
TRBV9 ASSGPGPTGGYT
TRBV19 ASSTGLTMELL
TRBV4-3 ASSQDGRVNEKLF
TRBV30 AWSVPGGHEQY
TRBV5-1 ASSLTGTVTYEQY
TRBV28 ASSGTGSYEQY
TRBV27 ASSLSGGEQY
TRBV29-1 SVPGQF
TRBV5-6 ASISAGTGGTEAF